This is a list of T cell receptor beta chains from one sample in a study of cytomegalovirus exposure and HLA in healthy donors. The protocol was immunoSEQ multiplex PCR, while the TCRdb copy is restricted to in-frame clones and leaves out a portion. The repertoire holds about 300,000 clones, with around nine tenths as singletons. The sample comprised PBMCs. These receptors were obtained from a woman aged 18-30 years in good health and CMV-seronegative. Each CDR3 is given with its conserved first and last residue. D genes are given only for firm matches. The size entry is marked missing in some rows and otherwise reads once, few, many or a size class.

V gene,J gene,CDR3 length,clone size,D gene,CDR3 protein,CDR3 DNA
TRBV6-1,TRBJ2-1,17,NA,TRBD2,CASSEILRLAGVHEQFF,TGTGCCAGCAGTGAAATTCTGAGACTAGCGGGAGTCCATGAGCAGTTCTTC
TRBV9,TRBJ2-3,14,once,NA,CASSVAGDTDTQYF,TGTGCCAGCAGCGTAGCGGGGGACACAGATACGCAGTATTTT
TRBV13,TRBJ2-1,16,NA,NA,CASSSGEAEAVDEQFF,TGTGCCAGCAGCTCCGGGGAAGCGGAGGCAGTGGATGAGCAGTTCTTC
TRBV27,TRBJ2-3,15,NA,NA,CASSLQFAEGDTQYF,TGTGCCAGCAGTTTACAGTTTGCGGAGGGGGATACGCAGTATTTT
TRBV11-3,TRBJ2-7,14,few,TRBD1,CASSLSTGAYEQYF,TGTGCCAGCAGCTTAAGCACAGGGGCCTACGAGCAGTACTTC
TRBV7-8,TRBJ2-7,15,NA,TRBD2,CASSSPGLAPYEQYF,TGTGCCAGCAGCTCACCGGGACTAGCTCCCTACGAGCAGTACTTC
TRBV5-6,TRBJ1-5,16,once,NA,CASSLAGQSKYQPQHF,TGTGCCAGCAGCTTGGCTGGACAGTCAAAGTATCAGCCCCAGCATTTT
TRBV18,TRBJ2-7,15,NA,TRBD2,CASSPSGRAIHEQYF,TGTGCCAGCTCACCTAGCGGGAGGGCCATCCACGAGCAGTACTTC
TRBV28,TRBJ2-7,11,NA,NA,CASSISEKQYF,TGTGCCAGCAGCATTTCAGAAAAGCAGTACTTC
TRBV9,TRBJ2-5,15,NA,TRBD1,CASSVETGGAETQYF,TGTGCCAGCAGCGTAGAAACAGGGGGCGCGGAGACCCAGTACTTC
TRBV2,TRBJ2-2,12,NA,NA,CASSIDIGELFF,TGTGCCAGCAGTATTGACATCGGGGAGCTGTTTTTT
TRBV2,TRBJ1-5,13,NA,NA,CASSDPGNQPQHF,TGTGCCAGCAGTGATCCGGGCAATCAGCCCCAGCATTTT
TRBV10-3,TRBJ2-2,15,NA,NA,CATGESGANTGELFF,TGTGCCACCGGGGAGTCAGGAGCGAACACCGGGGAGCTGTTTTTT
TRBV5-1,TRBJ2-2,15,few,TRBD1,CASSMGQGNTGELFF,TGCGCCAGCAGCATGGGACAGGGGAACACCGGGGAGCTGTTTTTT
TRBV29-1,TRBJ2-3,14,NA,TRBD1,CSVVEDRGTDTQYF,TGCAGCGTTGTGGAGGACAGGGGCACAGATACGCAGTATTTT
TRBV28,TRBJ2-4,12,NA,TRBD1,CASSPGTGLRYF,TGTGCCAGCAGTCCGGGGACAGGGCTGAGGTACTTC
TRBV13,TRBJ2-2,14,NA,NA,CASSFGGNTGELFF,TGTGCCAGCAGCTTCGGGGGAAACACCGGGGAGCTGTTTTTT
TRBV5-4,TRBJ1-4,13,NA,TRBD1,CASSGTGEEKLFF,TGTGCCAGCAGCGGGACAGGGGAAGAAAAACTGTTTTTT
TRBV4-2,TRBJ2-3,16,NA,TRBD1,CASSQAGQGSTDTQYF,TGTGCCAGCAGCCAAGCAGGACAGGGGAGCACAGATACGCAGTATTTT
TRBV6-6,TRBJ2-7,16,once,TRBD2,CASRPLSGGRGDEQYF,TGTGCCAGCAGACCTCTTTCGGGGGGGAGGGGAGACGAGCAGTACTTC
TRBV6-6,TRBJ2-7,14,NA,TRBD1,CASRIGQGAYEQYF,TGTGCCAGCAGGATTGGGCAGGGGGCCTACGAGCAGTACTTC
TRBV5-4,TRBJ2-7,15,once,TRBD2,CASSSPGTSGYEQYF,TGTGCCAGCAGCTCACCCGGGACTAGCGGCTACGAGCAGTACTTC
TRBV6-1,TRBJ2-3,14,NA,NA,CASSRDRNTDTQYF,TGTGCCAGCAGCAGAGACAGGAACACAGATACGCAGTATTTT
TRBV5-6,TRBJ1-1,12,NA,NA,CASSVEWTEAFF,TGTGCCAGCAGCGTTGAGTGGACTGAAGCTTTCTTT
TRBV9,TRBJ2-5,15,NA,NA,CASSLYSREEETQYF,TGTGCCAGCAGTCTCTACTCCCGGGAAGAAGAGACCCAGTACTTC
TRBV28,TRBJ1-3,14,NA,NA,CASRGGGSGNTIYF,TGTGCCAGCAGGGGAGGGGGCTCTGGAAACACCATATATTTT
TRBV30,TRBJ2-1,15,NA,TRBD2,CAWGSGPTSYNEQFF,TGTGCCTGGGGTAGCGGGCCTACCTCCTACAATGAGCAGTTCTTC
TRBV11-3,TRBJ2-2,16,NA,NA,CASSLVGKTNTGELFF,TGTGCCAGCAGCTTAGTGGGCAAGACGAACACCGGGGAGCTGTTTTTT
TRBV13,TRBJ2-7,14,NA,TRBD2,CASSSGLGPYEQYF,TGTGCCAGCAGCTCGGGACTAGGCCCATACGAGCAGTACTTC
TRBV5-4,TRBJ2-5,16,NA,NA,CASSLGSSDLQETQYF,TGTGCCAGCAGCTTGGGGTCTAGCGACCTCCAAGAGACCCAGTACTTC
TRBV27,TRBJ2-1,17,NA,TRBD1,CASSSDPQGGSYNEQFF,TGTGCCAGCAGTTCCGATCCACAGGGGGGCTCCTACAATGAGCAGTTCTTC
TRBV2,TRBJ2-6,22,NA,TRBD1,CASRGGQPTSGQGAPGANVLTF,TGTGCCAGCCGGGGGGGCCAACCCACCTCGGGACAGGGGGCTCCTGGGGCCAACGTCCTGACTTTC
TRBV18,TRBJ2-3,13,NA,NA,CASSLTNGDTQYF,TGTGCCAGCTCACTGACTAACGGAGATACGCAGTATTTT
TRBV14,TRBJ2-7,13,NA,TRBD1,CASSQEIRTGKYF,TGTGCCAGCAGCCAAGAAATTCGGACAGGCAAGTACTTC
TRBV7-9,TRBJ2-7,14,NA,NA,CASSFGGGTHEQYF,TGTGCCAGCAGCTTTGGGGGAGGAACCCACGAGCAGTACTTC
TRBV15,TRBJ2-1,17,NA,TRBD2,CATSRVPGTSRPDEQFF,TGTGCCACCAGCAGAGTCCCAGGGACTAGTCGGCCCGATGAGCAGTTCTTC
TRBV19,TRBJ2-7,14,NA,NA,CASRTSGATWEQYF,TGTGCCAGTAGAACCAGTGGAGCCACGTGGGAGCAGTACTTC
TRBV6-5,TRBJ1-2,11,NA,TRBD1,CATKTGGGYTF,TGTGCCACCAAGACAGGGGGAGGCTACACCTTC
TRBV6-6,TRBJ2-1,11,NA,NA,CASGEVDEQFF,TGTGCCAGCGGGGAGGTCGATGAGCAGTTCTTC
TRBV4-3,TRBJ1-1,18,NA,NA,CASSQDWGFSTKGTEAFF,TGCGCCAGCAGCCAAGATTGGGGATTTAGTACGAAGGGGACTGAAGCTTTCTTT
TRBV5-1,TRBJ2-3,15,NA,NA,CASSLLQEPTDTQYF,TGCGCCAGCAGCTTGTTACAGGAGCCCACAGATACGCAGTATTTT
TRBV2,TRBJ1-1,12,NA,NA,CASSPLGRGAFF,TGTGCCAGCAGTCCCTTGGGGAGGGGAGCTTTCTTT
TRBV5-6,TRBJ1-3,15,NA,NA,CASRLGWSSGNTIYF,TGTGCCAGCAGGCTAGGTTGGAGCTCTGGAAACACCATATATTTT
TRBV27,TRBJ2-7,13,NA,NA,CASSFRQTYEQYF,TGTGCCAGCAGTTTCCGACAGACCTACGAGCAGTACTTC
TRBV5-1,TRBJ1-1,13,NA,TRBD1,CAIRTGTGTEAFF,TGCGCCATCCGGACAGGGACGGGGACTGAAGCTTTCTTT
TRBV19,TRBJ1-5,15,NA,NA,CASSIIRGGNQPQHF,TGTGCCAGTAGTATTATAAGGGGGGGAAATCAGCCCCAGCATTTT
TRBV2,TRBJ2-1,15,NA,TRBD2,CASSPSGFLYNEQFF,TGTGCCAGCAGCCCTAGCGGATTTCTGTACAATGAGCAGTTCTTC
TRBV5-1,TRBJ1-3,14,few,NA,CASSAGQPGNTIYF,TGCGCCAGCAGCGCCGGACAGCCGGGAAACACCATATATTTT
TRBV5-6,TRBJ2-7,14,NA,NA,CASSTGSPGYEQYF,TGTGCCAGCAGTACAGGTTCTCCGGGCTACGAGCAGTACTTC